The entry that follows covers one T cell receptor beta chain sequence. These data are taken from a study of blood T cell repertoires in COVID-19. On the study more broadly: T cells, B-cell-depleted T cells, or PBMCs provided the cDNA or gDNA that served as material.

CDR1 is SEHNR and CDR2 is FQNEAQ in the germline V gene (reference sequence). The CDR3 sequence is 15 residues long. J was trimmed by 4 bases and V by 5 bases; bases with no gene match: 7. Here immunoSEQ multiplex PCR was the method, and the copy in TCRdb shows in-frame clones only, minus some. The sample consists of roughly 420,000 clones, more than 75% of them appearing once. The TCR comes from a woman between 25 and 40 years old with acute COVID-19. Sequenced: PBMCs or T cells enriched from blood (not recorded which). The chain has TRBV7-9 and TRBJ2-2, with 7 positions matching TRBD1. The CDR3 DNA follows: TGTGCCAGCAGCCAGCAGGGGGTATCCACCGGGGAGCTGTTTTTT. Protein product: CASSQQGVSTGELFF.